A single sample is the source of the 19 T cell receptor beta chains below, sequenced in a study of cytomegalovirus exposure and HLA in healthy donors (dated by TCRdb to 2017 to 2019). The method was the immunoSEQ multiplex PCR assay. A mixture of 60 forward primers for TCR Vbeta segments and 13 reverse primers for TCR Jbeta segments was used in the multiplex PCR. TCRdb took this table from immuneACCESS and kept in-frame rearrangements with V and J called. Such tables lack part of the clones; where checked against another copy, unresolved V genes explain under half of the gap, and the rest is unexplained. Counted in this sample were around 170,000 clones; around 77% of them appeared once. The ten largest clones represent under 2% of the sample. The sample comprised PBMCs. Source of these receptors: a man aged 35 to 55 in good health and CMV-seronegative.

The chain links TRBV5-1 to TRBJ2-3; 9 bases agree with TRBD1. This CDR3 spans 15 amino acids. CDR1 is SGHRS, CDR2 YFSETQ, per germline. V dropped 5 bases and J dropped 3; count of bases not matched to a gene: 7. CDR3: CASRRGDRATDTQYF. In DNA, the CDR3 is TGCGCCAGCAGACGAGGGGACAGGGCGACAGATACGCAGTATTTT.

The CDR3 is CASSKGQGIYEQYV. In DNA, the CDR3 is TGTGCCAGCAGTAAAGGACAGGGGATTTACGAGCAGTACGTC. This chain uses TRBV6-1 with TRBJ2-7, with 9 bases lining up with TRBD1. The CDR3 has 14 amino acids. J was trimmed by 4 bases and V by 5 bases; bases with no gene match: 6. Germline V CDR1 and CDR2: MNHNS, SASEGT.

The chain combines TRBV7-9 with TRBJ2-7; 10 nucleotides agree with TRBD1. V lost 5 bases to trimming and J lost 5 bases; unmatched junction nucleotides: 9. This CDR3 has 15 amino acids. CDR1 SEHNR and CDR2 FQNEAQ come from the germline V gene (reference sequence). The DNA of the CDR3 is TGTGCCAGCAGCCTCCCGGGACAGGGGAGGCACGAGCAGTACTTC. Its translation: CASSLPGQGRHEQYF.

The chain is built from TRBV18 and TRBJ1-5; 7 bases are a match to TRBD1. With 5 bases clipped from V and 0 bases from J, the junction kept 10 bases outside the gene matches. The CDR3 has 17 amino acids. Germline CDR1 is KGHSH and CDR2 is LQKENI. In DNA form, the CDR3 reads TGTGCCAGCTCAGCGGAAGGGGGCCTCTATAGCAATCAGCCCCAGCATTTT. Its protein is CASSAEGGLYSNQPQHF.

This chain connects TRBV28 to TRBJ1-2, with TRBD1 matching 8 bases. The CDR3 consists of 13 residues. Trimming cost V 8 bases and J 5 bases; bases outside gene matches: 7. CDR1 MDHEN and CDR2 SYDVKM come from the germline V gene. CDR3 in amino acids: CASGQGASYGYTF. The CDR3 DNA follows: TGTGCCAGCGGCCAGGGGGCCTCTTATGGCTACACCTTC.

V is TRBV18 and J is TRBJ1-5; 10 nucleotides line up with TRBD1. With V trimmed by 8 bases and J by 7 bases, 8 bases remained unmatched. CDR3 length: 14 residues. Germline V gene sequence: CDR1 KGHSH, CDR2 LQKENI. This CDR3 reads CASTQTGGDQPQHF. As DNA, the CDR3 is TGTGCCAGCACCCAGACAGGGGGCGACCAGCCCCAGCATTTT.

V gene TRBV7-9 combines with J gene TRBJ2-2; TRBD1 matches at 7 bases. J was trimmed by 6 bases and V by 5 bases; bases with no gene match: 9. This CDR3 has 15 amino acids. The germline V gene encodes CDR1 SEHNR and CDR2 FQNEAQ (reference sequence). CDR3 DNA sequence: TGTGCCAGCAGCCACGACCCGACAGGGCCCGGGGAGCTGTTTTTT. This encodes CASSHDPTGPGELFF.

The V and J genes are TRBV7-9 and TRBJ1-1, with 7 bases identical to TRBD1. V trimming: 6 bases; J trimming: 0 bases; junction bases outside the gene matches: 10. Germline V gene lookup returns CDR1 SEHNR and CDR2 FQNEAQ (reference sequence). CDR3 size: 16 residues. Written as DNA, the CDR3 is TGTGCCAGCAGTTCAAGAGTACAGGGGTTGAACACTGAAGCTTTCTTT. Its protein product is CASSSRVQGLNTEAFF.

The chain links TRBV28 to TRBJ2-6, with D maybe TRBD1 (5 bases). V lost 1 base to trimming and J lost 2 bases, with 9 bases between them. CDR1 MDHEN and CDR2 SYDVKM come from the germline V gene. There are 16 residues in the CDR3. DNA for the CDR3: TGTGCCAGCAGTTTATACAGGACCGCTGGGGCCAACGTCCTGACTTTC. Amino acid sequence: CASSLYRTAGANVLTF.

The CDR3 sequence: CASSERDTLEKLFF. The CDR3 DNA sequence: TGTGCCAGCAGCGAACGGGACACCCTTGAGAAACTGTTTTTT. The chain recombines TRBV6-5 with TRBJ1-4; a possible D gene is TRBD1 (6 bases). Germline V gene sequence: CDR1 MNHEY, CDR2 SVGAGI. Trimming cost V 6 bases and J 11 bases, with 19 bases left between them. This CDR3 contains 14 residues.

The chain carries TRBV11-1 and TRBJ1-1, with 7 bases lining up with TRBD1. Germline CDR1 SGHAT, CDR2 FQDESV (reference sequence). The CDR3 is made up of 15 amino acids. Trimming at V came to 3 bases and at J to 2 bases, leaving 6 bases not matched to a gene. The CDR3 here is CASSFTGTVNTEAFF. DNA of the CDR3: TGTGCCAGCAGCTTTACGGGGACAGTCAACACTGAAGCTTTCTTT.

As DNA, the CDR3 is TGTGCCAGCAGCTCTAGGGGGGGGGCAGGCCTTACCTACGAGCAGTACTTC. Translating it yields CASSSRGGAGLTYEQYF. V is TRBV11-2 and J is TRBJ2-7; D may be TRBD2 (7 bases). CDR3 length: 17 amino acids. Germline-derived CDR1 and CDR2 are SGHAT and FQNNGV. Trimming shortened V by 4 bases and J by 2 bases, and 21 bases separated the two germline ends.

The rearrangement uses TRBV4-2 and TRBJ1-2; 7 bases agree with TRBD1. CDR3 length: 15 amino acids. V lost 5 bases to trimming and J lost 6 bases; unmatched junction nucleotides: 12. Germline-derived CDR1 and CDR2 are LGHNA and YNFKEQ. In DNA form, the CDR3 reads TGTGCCAGCAGCTTCAGGACAGACAGGGAGAATGGCTACACCTTC. Protein sequence: CASSFRTDRENGYTF.

In its sample, this clone was seen a few times. This chain links TRBV30 with TRBJ1-1; D is ambiguous. Trimming removed 7 bases from V and 5 bases from J, with 11 bases in between. Germline lookup yields CDR1 GTSNPN and CDR2 SVGIG (reference sequence). This CDR3 contains 11 residues. CDR3: CASGYRTEAFF. The CDR3 region has the DNA TGTGCCTCCGGGTATAGGACTGAAGCTTTCTTT. Looking up the rest from reference TRBV30 and TRBJ1-1 gives the full variable domain: SQTIHQWPATLVQPVGSPLSLECTVEGTSNPNLYWYRQAAGRGLQLLFYSVGIGQISSEVPQNLSASRPQDRQFILSSKKLLLSDSGFYLCASGYRTEAFFGQGTRLTVV.

This sequence joins TRBV7-3 and TRBJ1-1, with 8 bases aligning to TRBD1. V dropped 5 bases and J dropped 8; count of bases not matched to a gene: 13. Germline V gene lookup returns CDR1 SGHTA and CDR2 FQGTGA. The CDR3 extends over 15 amino acids. The CDR3 coding sequence is TGTGCCAGCAGCCTAGGGGGGTACAGGGGGTCGGAAGCTTTCTTT. It is translated as CASSLGGYRGSEAFF.

The gene calls are TRBV5-1 and TRBJ1-1; D is unclear. V shed 4 bases and J shed 0 bases, with 7 bases lying between them. Germline lookup yields CDR1 SGHRS and CDR2 YFSETQ. The CDR3 is 13 amino acids. DNA of the CDR3: TGCGCCAGCAGCGAACTCATGAACACTGAAGCTTTCTTT. Translating it yields CASSELMNTEAFF.

V usage is TRBV5-6 and J usage is TRBJ1-4; 7 bases agree with TRBD1. The CDR3 has 16 residues. Trimming at V came to 4 bases and at J to 8 bases, leaving 14 bases not matched to a gene. CDR1 is SGHDT, CDR2 YYEEEE, per germline. As DNA, the CDR3 is TGTGCCAGCAGCGCAACAACGGGTAGGGGGCGAGAAAAACTGTTTTTT. It codes for CASSATTGRGREKLFF.

The V call is TRBV9, the J call TRBJ1-1; 9 bases align to TRBD1. Germline-derived CDR1 and CDR2 are SGDLS and YYNGEE. The V and J ends lost 1 base and 1 base, in that order; junction bases with no gene match: 8. The CDR3 runs to 17 residues. The CDR3 sequence is CASSVQTGGAGNTEAFF. The CDR3, as DNA: TGTGCCAGCAGCGTACAAACAGGGGGCGCGGGGAACACTGAAGCTTTCTTT.

This chain joins TRBV5-4 and TRBJ2-1; TRBD1 agrees at 12 bases. Germline V gene sequence: CDR1 SGHNT, CDR2 YYREEE (reference sequence). The CDR3 totals 15 residues. V shed 5 bases and J 6 bases; nucleotides not matched to a gene: 6. The CDR3 DNA reads as TGTGCCAGCAGTTCCCGGGACAGGGGGCTCAATGAGCAGTTCTTC. Amino acids: CASSSRDRGLNEQFF.